The 29 T cell receptor delta chains below all came from one sample that was sequenced in a study of Vδ1+ human thymocytes. Findings of the study overall: In the thymus, TRG and TRD repertoires looked highly polyclonal with Gaussian CDR3 lengths.

The template was reverse-transcribed extracted RNA. The CDR3 regions were amplified by multiplex PCR from V-gene primers to a constant-region primer. TCRdb ran CATT on the multiplex PCR reads. Among over 65,000 delta-chain clones, approximately 34% were seen once, and the ten largest hold approximately 0.25%. Antigens of these TCRs are unknown. Sequenced input: Vdelta1+ gamma-delta thymocytes from the thymus. Noted subset: FACS-sorted CD3+ TCRalphabeta- TCRVdelta1+ TCRVdelta2- thymocytes. These receptors were collected from a boy under two years old who had congenital heart surgery.

In its sample, this clone was seen once. This chain links TRDV1 with TRDJ1; a possible D gene is TRDD3 (6 bases). The CDR3 is 15 residues long. V lost 0 bases and J lost 4, with 12 bases in between. The germline CDR1 and CDR2 sequences are TSWWSYY and QGS. The CDR3 bases are TGTGCTCTTGGGGAACTGACTGGGCGATACGATAAACTCATCTTT. It codes for CALGELTGRYDKLIF.

There are a few counts of this clone. V and J are TRDV1 and TRDJ1; possibly TRDD3 for D (6 bases). Germline V CDR1 and CDR2: TSWWSYY, QGS. The length of the CDR3 is 17 residues. V was shortened by 1 base and J by 3 bases, with 18 bases between the two germline ends. The CDR3 DNA reads as TGTGCTCTTGGGGAACGGACGGGAGATACGTTCGCCGATAAACTCATCTTT. Its translation: CALGERTGDTFADKLIF.

In this sample, this clone turned up a few times. The rearrangement joins TRDV2 to TRDJ3; 10 bases are shared with TRDD3. The CDR3 is made up of 17 amino acids. The germline V gene has CDR1 GEAIGNYY and CDR2 EKD. The V segment lost 3 bases and the J segment 8 bases; nucleotides outside the gene matches: 9. The CDR3 DNA reads as TGTGCCTGTGACTCGGTGGGGGATACTAAGAACACCCGACAGATGTTTTTC. This translates into CACDSVGDTKNTRQMFF.

A note on this clone: Sequence at one end of the junction differs from germline and may be a read error. The J gene is TRDJ1, the V gene TRDV1; 10 nucleotides line up with TRDD3. This CDR3 is built from 18 residues. Germline values: CDR1 TSWWSYY, CDR2 QGS. The DNA of the CDR3 is TGTGCTCTGGGGGCCCCCCCTTACTGGGGGATGCCGGCTGATAAACTCATCTTT. Its protein is CALGAPPYWGMPADKLIF.

The chain employs TRDV1 and TRDJ1; TRDD3 agrees at 9 bases. V shed 2 bases, J shed 0 bases, and the junction held 22 bases outside the gene matches. CDR3 length: 22 residues. Germline V gene sequence: CDR1 TSWWSYY, CDR2 QGS. The CDR3 region is CALGECTLRTSSGGFYTDKLIF. DNA of the CDR3: TGTGCTCTTGGGGAATGCACTCTACGTACCTCTTCTGGGGGATTCTACACCGATAAACTCATCTTT.

There are a few counts of this clone. V and J are TRDV1 and TRDJ1; no clear D gene. Per germline, CDR1 TSWWSYY and CDR2 QGS. This CDR3 is built from 15 residues. V was trimmed by 1 base and J by 5 bases, leaving 14 bases between them. In DNA form, the CDR3 reads TGTGCTCTTGGGGAACCGCCCCCGCGGGAGGATAAACTCATCTTT. Translating gives CALGEPPPREDKLIF.

This clone was detected only a few times. The chain uses TRDV1 and TRDJ1; D remains ambiguous. Trimming shortened V by 0 bases and J by 0 bases, and 14 bases separated the two germline ends. This CDR3 region has 17 residues. Germline V CDR1 and CDR2: TSWWSYY, QGS. The CDR3 spells CALGELPILRYTDKLIF. The CDR3, as DNA: TGTGCTCTTGGGGAACTCCCAATATTGCGATACACCGATAAACTCATCTTT.

The chain links TRDV1 to TRDJ2; TRDD3 might be the D (5 bases). CDR1 TSWWSYY and CDR2 QGS come from the germline V gene. CDR3 length: 18 amino acids. Trimming removed 0 bases at V and 3 bases at J, with 17 bases between. CDR3 loop: CALGELRSGGPLTAQLFF. The CDR3 DNA is TGTGCTCTTGGGGAACTAAGGTCCGGGGGTCCCCTGACAGCACAACTCTTCTTT.

V usage is TRDV1 and J usage is TRDJ1; 7 bases line up with TRDD3. The CDR3 runs 17 residues. Germline CDR1 and CDR2: TSWWSYY and QGS. Unmatched junction bases numbered 9, after V lost 2 bases and J lost 0 bases. DNA of the CDR3: TGTGCTCTTGGGGAAAACTGGGGTACGACTAACACCGATAAACTCATCTTT. Its translation: CALGENWGTTNTDKLIF.

This clone has just a few counts. V usage is TRDV1 and J usage is TRDJ1, with D possibly TRDD3 on 6 matching bases. The CDR3 spans 16 residues. The germline CDR1 and CDR2 sequences are TSWWSYY and QGS. V was shortened by 0 bases and J by 9 bases, with 20 bases between the two germline ends. The CDR3 coding sequence is TGTGCTCTTGGGGAACTCCACACCCTACTGGGAGGCGAACTCATCTTT. This translates into CALGELHTLLGGELIF.

The chain recombines TRDV1 with TRDJ1; TRDD3 agrees at 11 bases. Germline V gene data show CDR1 as TSWWSYY and CDR2 as QGS. The CDR3 loop spans 19 amino acids. Losses at the gene ends were 5 bases for V and 1 base for J; bases not matched to a gene: 15. CDR3 nucleotide sequence: TGTGCTCTTGGGAATTACCCCCGACTGGGGGATAAAGGCACCGATAAACTCATCTTT. It yields the protein CALGNYPRLGDKGTDKLIF.

A few counts support this clone. This chain connects TRDV1 to TRDJ1; TRDD3 might be the D (8 bases). Trimming pared 5 bases from V and 0 bases from J, leaving 28 bases between. CDR3 size: 20 residues. The V gene's germline CDR1 is TSWWSYY and CDR2 QGS. In nucleotides, the CDR3 is TGTGCTCTTGGGCTGCGGCCTTCCTGCGGTACTGGGGGGAACACCGATAAACTCATCTTT. Translating gives CALGLRPSCGTGGNTDKLIF.

This clone was picked up many times. The genes are TRDV2 and TRDJ1; D is undetermined. With 3 bases removed from V and 4 bases from J, the gap between germline ends came to 17 bases. The V gene's germline CDR1 is GEAIGNYY and CDR2 EKD. CDR3 length equals 15 residues. CDR3 protein: CACDRNSRPDDKLIF. CDR3 coding DNA: TGTGCCTGTGACCGTAACTCTCGACCCGACGATAAACTCATCTTT.

The chain employs TRDV1 and TRDJ1; D not resolved. Germline V gene data show CDR1 as TSWWSYY and CDR2 as QGS. The CDR3 sequence is 17 residues long. Trimming removed 1 base at V and 6 bases at J, with 21 bases between. The CDR3 protein is CALGERVPLSGRYKLIF. The CDR3 bases are TGTGCTCTTGGGGAACGGGTCCCCCTGTCCGGGCGATATAAACTCATCTTT.

This clone has just a few counts. J is TRDJ1 and V is TRDV1; 9 bases align to TRDD3. There are 14 residues in the CDR3. The germline V gene encodes CDR1 TSWWSYY and CDR2 QGS. J lost 10 bases, V lost 4 bases, and 10 bases had no gene match. The CDR3 DNA sequence: TGTGCTCTTGGGGCCACCCTGGGGGATCGGAGACTCATCTTT. This codes for CALGATLGDRRLIF.

This sequence joins TRDV1 and TRDJ1; D remains ambiguous. CDR1 is TSWWSYY, CDR2 QGS, per germline. The CDR3 consists of 13 residues. Trimming left V 9 bases short and J 4 bases short, with 15 bases between. The CDR3 protein is CALTREYLDKLIF. The CDR3 DNA sequence: TGTGCTCTAACACGGGAGTATCTCGATAAACTCATCTTT.

About this clone: This may be a read error: a much more frequent sequence differs by one nucleotide. This chain joins TRDV2 and TRDJ1, with 7 bases identical to TRDD3. The V and J ends lost 3 bases and 7 bases, in that order; junction bases with no gene match: 10. The CDR3 length is 14 residues. Germline CDR1 is GEAIGNYY and CDR2 is EKD. The CDR3 DNA is TGTGCCTGTGACTCAAACTGGGGACGGGTTAAACTCATCTTT. Residues: CACDSNWGRVKLIF.

The rearrangement links TRDV1 to TRDJ1, with TRDD3 matching over 11 bases. Germline CDR1 and CDR2: TSWWSYY and QGS. This CDR3 is 20 amino acids long. The V segment lost 6 bases and the J segment 2 bases; nucleotides outside the gene matches: 20. This chain's CDR3 is CALGERVSYPLGDTTDKLIF. The CDR3 bases are TGTGCTCTTGGAGAGAGAGTTTCCTATCCTCTGGGGGATACAACCGATAAACTCATCTTT.

This chain uses TRDV1 with TRDJ1; 7 positions match TRDD3. Looked up from germline, CDR1 is TSWWSYY and CDR2 is QGS. The V gene end was trimmed by 0 bases and the J gene end by 10 bases; junction bases not matched to a gene: 20. The CDR3 has 18 amino acids. The CDR3 bases are TGTGCTCTTGGGGAACTCGTGGGCCCTTCTTGGACTGGGGAACCACTCATCTTT. Residues: CALGELVGPSWTGEPLIF.

The chain links TRDV2 to TRDJ1, with 13 positions matching TRDD3. The CDR3 covers 16 residues. J lost 7 bases, V lost 0 bases, and 7 bases had no gene match. The V gene's germline CDR1 is GEAIGNYY and CDR2 EKD. CDR3 sequence reads: CACDTGTGGYGGKLIF. The CDR3 coding sequence is TGTGCCTGTGACACCGGTACTGGGGGATACGGCGGTAAACTCATCTTT.

This chain joins TRDV1 and TRDJ1; TRDD2 agrees at 9 bases. The CDR3 is 22 amino acids. V lost 2 bases, J lost 8 bases, and 30 bases stayed unmatched. Germline CDR1 TSWWSYY, CDR2 QGS. CDR3 sequence: CALGERLLPTGRGIGGSIKLIF. In DNA form, the CDR3 reads TGTGCTCTTGGGGAAAGGCTCCTTCCTACGGGCCGGGGGATTGGCGGTTCGATAAAACTCATCTTT.

This clone has just a few counts. The rearrangement links TRDV1 to TRDJ1; D gene unclear. V lost 2 bases and J 0 bases, leaving 19 bases between the germline ends. The CDR3 has 18 amino acids. Germline loops: CDR1 TSWWSYY, CDR2 QGS. The DNA for the CDR3 is TGTGCTCTTGGGGAAAAAAGGACCTTTACTCCGTACACCGATAAACTCATCTTT. Protein: CALGEKRTFTPYTDKLIF.

Only a few counts were recorded for this clone. This chain links TRDV1 with TRDJ1, with TRDD3 identical over 8 bases. CDR3 length: 21 amino acids. The ends lost 4 bases at V and 1 base at J; junction bases unmatched: 23. CDR1 and CDR2 (germline): TSWWSYY, QGS. CDR3 protein: CALGAPSPAQLGDTSTDKLIF. In nucleotides, the CDR3 is TGTGCTCTTGGGGCCCCTAGCCCGGCCCAACTCGGGGATACATCCACCGATAAACTCATCTTT.

The chain combines TRDV1 with TRDJ1; 9 bases line up with TRDD2. The germline CDR1 and CDR2 sequences are TSWWSYY and QGS. The V segment lost 3 bases and the J segment 1 base; nucleotides outside the gene matches: 36. The CDR3 length is 26 residues. CDR3 DNA: TGTGCTCTTGGGGAGATTCCTTCCTACGGGTTTCGTTACTCTGGGGATAGAAGGGTGGTCACCGATAAACTCATCTTT. As protein: CALGEIPSYGFRYSGDRRVVTDKLIF.

This clone was found a few times. The chain employs TRDV1 and TRDJ1; D possibly corresponds to TRDD2 (8 bases). The germline V and J ends were trimmed by 4 bases and 0 bases, with 24 bases remaining between them. From germline, CDR1 is TSWWSYY and CDR2 QGS. The CDR3 runs 19 residues. CDR3 sequence: CALGGAFLWAGGHTDKLIF. Here the CDR3 DNA reads TGTGCTCTTGGGGGAGCCTTCCTATGGGCTGGGGGTCACACCGATAAACTCATCTTT.

The chain combines TRDV1 with TRDJ1; D ambiguous. The germline CDR1 and CDR2 sequences are TSWWSYY and QGS. This CDR3 contains 16 residues. V was trimmed by 4 bases and J by 8 bases, leaving 23 bases between them. CDR3 nucleotides: TGTGCTCTTGGGGCCCTCGAACCCCTTGTACGGGACAAACTCATCTTT. This gives the protein CALGALEPLVRDKLIF.

As concerns this clone: At one end, the junction sequence differs from germline, possibly due to a read error. The J gene is TRDJ1, the V gene TRDV1; TRDD3 aligns across 12 bases. Per the germline V gene, CDR1 is TSWWSYY and CDR2 is QGS. This CDR3 contains 19 residues. CDR3 DNA: TGTGCTCTTAGATTCGGGCCCTCGTACTGGGGGATACAGGCCGATAGACTCATCTTT. Translated: CALRFGPSYWGIQADRLIF.

A word on this clone: Its ends do not fully match the called genes, so a read error is possible. The chain is built from TRDV1 and TRDJ1; perhaps TRDD3 as D (8 bases). The germline V gene encodes CDR1 TSWWSYY and CDR2 QGS. This CDR3 spans 21 amino acids. CDR3 sequence: CALGEHPRSYSWGKYTDKLIF. The CDR3 DNA sequence: TGTGCTCTTGGGGAACACCCCCGTTCCTACTCCTGGGGGAAGTACACCGACAAACTCATCTTT.

This clone was counted a few times. V usage is TRDV1 and J usage is TRDJ1, with TRDD3 matching 11 bases. Trimming took 0 bases from V and 4 from J; bases not matched to a gene: 28. The CDR3 is made up of 24 amino acids. Germline-derived CDR1 and CDR2 are TSWWSYY and QGS. The CDR3 bases are TGTGCTCTTGGGGAACTAGTCCGACCCTACGTGGTTCTGGGGGATACTCTGGACATCGATAAACTCATCTTT. Protein product: CALGELVRPYVVLGDTLDIDKLIF.